These T cell receptor beta chains were read from a single sample in a study of blood T cell repertoires in COVID-19. Some clones are missing from TCRdb's copy, which holds only in-frame ones; the method was immunoSEQ multiplex PCR. The sample consists of about 150,000 clones, 82% of them appearing once. Sequencing was carried out using peripheral blood. The receptors were gathered from a human donor with acute or convalescent COVID-19. The donor label of this sample is uncertain. The CDR3 runs from the conserved cysteine through the conserved F or W. D genes are given only for firm matches. Size is omitted from some rows. Given values are once, few, many or a class for expanded clones.

D,length,J,size,V,DNA,CDR3
NA,15,TRBJ1-2,NA,TRBV3-1/TRBV3-2,TGTGCCAGCAGCCATCCTTGGGAGGGGCCGGGTGGCTACACCTTC,CASSHPWEGPGGYTF
TRBD2,14,TRBJ2-5,NA,TRBV5-1,TGCGCCAGCCGGGAGGGGTACTCCCAAGAGACCCAGTACTTC,CASREGYSQETQYF
TRBD2,17,TRBJ2-7,once,TRBV10-1,TGCGCCAGCAGTGAGTCGTGGCTAGCGGGGGGTTCCTACGAGCAGTACTTC,CASSESWLAGGSYEQYF
TRBD2,17,TRBJ2-2,NA,TRBV10-3,TGTGCCATCAGCCGGACTAGCGGGGGCTCGAACACCGGGGAGCTGTTTTTT,CAISRTSGGSNTGELFF
TRBD1,15,TRBJ2-7,NA,TRBV14,TGTGCCAGCAGCCAAGTGGGACAGCACTCCTACGAGCAGTACTTC,CASSQVGQHSYEQYF
TRBD1,14,TRBJ1-5,NA,TRBV2,TGTGCCAGCAGCTACCGGGACAGAGATCAGCCCCAGCATTTT,CASSYRDRDQPQHF
TRBD1,12,TRBJ2-7,NA,TRBV7-9,TGTGCCACCGGGACAGGGAACTACGAGCAGTACTTC,CATGTGNYEQYF
NA,14,TRBJ1-1,NA,TRBV7-9,TGTGCCAGCAGCTCCCCAGGTTGGGGGCCTCACGCTTTCTTT,CASSSPGWGPHAFF
TRBD2,17,TRBJ2-3,NA,TRBV4-1,TGCGCCAGCAGCCAAGACCCTCTAGCGGGGCGCACAGATACGCAGTATTTT,CASSQDPLAGRTDTQYF
TRBD1,13,TRBJ1-2,NA,TRBV9,TGTGCCAGCAGCCTCCGGGACAGCTATGGCTACACCTTC,CASSLRDSYGYTF
NA,20,TRBJ1-3,few,TRBV20-1,TGCAGTGCTAGTTCCCCATCGGGAGCCGCCCTCGGACACCCTGGAAACACCATATATTTT,CSASSPSGAALGHPGNTIYF
TRBD2,19,TRBJ2-5,few,TRBV7-9,TGTGCCAGCGCCCCCGGGACTAGCGGGTCTATCGCCTCCCGAGAGACCCAGTACTTC,CASAPGTSGSIASRETQYF
NA,15,TRBJ1-2,few,TRBV5-4,TGTGCCAGCAGCTTGGTGGTAGGGGCGGCGGGGGGCTACACCTTC,CASSLVVGAAGGYTF
NA,15,TRBJ2-3,NA,TRBV18,TGTGCCAGCTCCCCTGGCCAGGCTTGGACAGATACGCAGTATTTT,CASSPGQAWTDTQYF
TRBD1,13,TRBJ1-1,NA,TRBV30,TGTGCCTGCCGGGGACAGGGGAACACTGAAGCTTTCTTT,CACRGQGNTEAFF
TRBD1,15,TRBJ1-2,NA,TRBV7-2,TGTGCCAGCAGGCCAACCTCAGGGGGCCGCTATGGCTACACCTTC,CASRPTSGGRYGYTF
TRBD1,18,TRBJ1-2,once,TRBV6-2/TRBV6-3,TGTGCCAGCAGCTCCTCCCCCGGGACAGGCGATACTAACTATGGCTACACCTTC,CASSSSPGTGDTNYGYTF
NA,14,TRBJ1-1,once,TRBV6-5,TGTGCCAGCACTCCCCATCGGGGGGGCACTGAAGCTTTCTTT,CASTPHRGGTEAFF
TRBD1,15,TRBJ2-5,once,TRBV5-4,TGTGCCAGCAGTAAACGTACAGGGGCCCAAGAGACCCAGTACTTC,CASSKRTGAQETQYF
NA,13,TRBJ1-2,NA,TRBV6-2/TRBV6-3,TGTGCCAGCAGTTCTTGGGGCTATGTGGGCTACACCTTC,CASSSWGYVGYTF
NA,14,TRBJ1-3,NA,TRBV6-5,TGTGCCAGCACCAAAGGAGGAACTGGAAACACCATATATTTT,CASTKGGTGNTIYF
TRBD1,16,TRBJ2-3,NA,TRBV7-6,TGTGCCAGCAGCTTAGTTGGGACAGGTAGCGGAGATACGCAGTATTTT,CASSLVGTGSGDTQYF
NA,13,TRBJ1-1,NA,TRBV29-1,TGCAGCGTTGCGGCGGCCCTGAACACTGAAGCTTTCTTT,CSVAAALNTEAFF
TRBD1,14,TRBJ1-2,NA,TRBV7-2,TGTGCCAGCAGCAGCTCCGGGACAGGGTATGGCTACACCTTC,CASSSSGTGYGYTF
NA,13,TRBJ1-3,NA,TRBV6-5,TGTGCCACTACGACAGACTCTGGAAACACCATATATTTT,CATTTDSGNTIYF
TRBD1,15,TRBJ1-2,NA,TRBV5-1,TGCGCCAGCAGCGCGGATGGACAGGGACCCTATGGCTACACCTTC,CASSADGQGPYGYTF
TRBD1,16,TRBJ1-2,NA,TRBV11-2,TGTGCCAGCAGCTTATGGGACAGGGGGGAGAACTATGGCTACACCTTC,CASSLWDRGENYGYTF
NA,15,TRBJ2-5,NA,TRBV19,TGTGCCAGTAGTATGACAGGGAGGACCCAAGAGACCCAGTACTTC,CASSMTGRTQETQYF
NA,15,TRBJ2-1,NA,TRBV5-4,TGTGCCAGCAGCTTGACTAGCACAACCTACAATGAGCAGTTCTTC,CASSLTSTTYNEQFF
NA,12,TRBJ1-2,NA,TRBV27,TGTGCCAGCAGTAAACAGGGTACCGGCTACACCTTC,CASSKQGTGYTF
TRBD1,16,TRBJ1-5,NA,TRBV5-5,TGTGCCAGCAGCCTAATTATGGGACAGAAAAATCAGCCCCAGCATTTT,CASSLIMGQKNQPQHF
NA,13,TRBJ2-5,NA,TRBV11-3,TGTGCCAGCAGCTCGGGACTGCAAGAGACCCAGTACTTC,CASSSGLQETQYF
NA,14,TRBJ2-5,NA,TRBV5-1,TGCGCCAGCAGCGAACAGACTAAGGTGGAGACCCAGTACTTC,CASSEQTKVETQYF